The present entry profiles one T cell receptor (beta chain) with its context. Its antigen is unknown. Base-call qualities are not available, and no considerably larger clone is one nucleotide away. The collaborating institutions used their own protocols to collect whole blood in K2EDTA tubes. For TCRbeta analysis, collaborator samples were shipped as frozen whole blood, as isolated PBMCs, or as DNA extracted from either sample type. Trimming leaves V shorter by 6 bases and J shorter by 6 bases, with the junction holding 7 bases beyond the gene matches. The CDR3 starts with the cysteine, ends with the phenylalanine, and has 14 residues. Of all the DNA, just the CDR3 is kept, 42 bases in frame from base 1. CDR1 is given as SQVTM and CDR2 as ANQGSEA, both from the germline V gene. TCRbeta CDR3 regions were amplified from genomic DNA by means of the immunoSEQ Assay, a bias-controlled multiplex PCR. Regarding the original processing steps: The number of nucleated cells in each sample was estimated from the amplification of reference gene primers within the assay. Sequence reads were collapsed and filtered to measure the absolute abundance of every unique TCRbeta CDR3 rearrangement. For each sample, productive Simpson clonality was calculated as the square root of Simpson's diversity index across productive rearrangements. TCRdb retrieved this table from immuneACCESS and kept in-frame rearrangements only. Not all clones are present; in checked studies, unresolved V genes account for under half, and no reason is known for the remainder. The V and J calls and clone size are taken from that table; D and trimming were inferred from the DNA. The sample table contains 45,000 to 50,000 clones; only one count was recorded for 80% to 85% of them. The top ten hold around 53% of the sample.

This sample was taken from a study of blood T cell repertoires in COVID-19 (TCRdb year 2020). Broadly, across the study: Collaborator samples came from the United States, Italy and Spain and covered acute and convalescent phases of COVID-19. The sample metadata nearly always contained a de-identified subject ID, COVID-19 status, age in years and sex. Deeply sampled blood TCRbeta repertoires from subjects exposed to, actively infected with, or recovered from COVID-19 were included in the dataset. HLA class I and class II types, where available, came from metadata supplied by the sample provider rather than from assay-based typing. Samples came from the ongoing ImmuneRACE study (first 160 participants) plus 1,254 subjects from 6 global collaborators. The repertoires were released in a freely available public database meant as a resource for research on the immune response to SARS-CoV-2. The material from the prospective study consisted of cDNA or gDNA derived from T cells, B-cell-depleted T cells, or PBMCs. Study-wide findings and limitations: The amount of clinical and demographic metadata varied by source and participant and was provided uncurated.

The source of this sequence is a man in his sixties or seventies with acute or convalescent COVID-19. The sample comprised peripheral blood. The sequence is built from TRBV29-1 and TRBJ1-5, with 11 bases matching TRBD1. Here the CDR3 is given as CSVADRGPSQPQHF. At the DNA level, the sequence is TGCAGCGTAGCGGACAGGGGGCCCAGTCAGCCCCAGCATTTT.